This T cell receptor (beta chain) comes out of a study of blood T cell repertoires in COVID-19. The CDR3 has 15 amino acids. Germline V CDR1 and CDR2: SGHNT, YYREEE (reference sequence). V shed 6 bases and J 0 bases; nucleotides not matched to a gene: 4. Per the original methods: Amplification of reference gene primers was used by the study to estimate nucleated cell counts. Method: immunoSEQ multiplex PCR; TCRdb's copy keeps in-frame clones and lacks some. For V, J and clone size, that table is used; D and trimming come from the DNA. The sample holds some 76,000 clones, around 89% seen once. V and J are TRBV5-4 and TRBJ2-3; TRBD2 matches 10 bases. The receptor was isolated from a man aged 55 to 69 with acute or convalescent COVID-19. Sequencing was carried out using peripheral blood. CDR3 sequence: CASKAGGPSTDTQYF. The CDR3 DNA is TGTGCCAGCAAAGCGGGGGGGCCTAGCACAGATACGCAGTATTTT.